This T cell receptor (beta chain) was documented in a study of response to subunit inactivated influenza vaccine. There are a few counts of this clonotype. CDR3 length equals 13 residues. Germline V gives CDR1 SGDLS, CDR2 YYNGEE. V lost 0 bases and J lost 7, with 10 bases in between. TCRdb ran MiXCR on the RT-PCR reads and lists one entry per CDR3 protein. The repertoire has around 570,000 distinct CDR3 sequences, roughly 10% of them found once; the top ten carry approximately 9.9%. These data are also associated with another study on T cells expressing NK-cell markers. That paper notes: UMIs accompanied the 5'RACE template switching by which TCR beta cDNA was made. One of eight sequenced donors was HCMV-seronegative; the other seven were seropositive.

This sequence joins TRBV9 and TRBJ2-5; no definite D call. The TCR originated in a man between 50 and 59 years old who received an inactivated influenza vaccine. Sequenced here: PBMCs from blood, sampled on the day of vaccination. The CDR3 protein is CASSVGPTGTQYF. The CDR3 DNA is TGTGCCAGCAGCGTAGGTCCGACTGGGACCCAGTACTTC.